The 5 T cell receptor beta chains below were found in one sample sequenced in a study of cytomegalovirus exposure and HLA in healthy donors. The study ran its PCR with 60 Vbeta and 13 Jbeta primers. Sequenced by immunoSEQ multiplex PCR; TCRdb stores in-frame clones only, minus some. The data hold 150,000 or so clones, with about 76% observed a single time. The sequenced material came from PBMCs. These receptors all stem from a male donor in good health and CMV-seronegative.

The chain employs TRBV15 and TRBJ1-1; D perhaps matches TRBD1 (5 bases). Trimming pared 3 bases from V and 4 bases from J, leaving 9 bases between. CDR1 and CDR2 (germline): LNHNV, YYDKDF (reference sequence). This CDR3 is built from 13 residues. CDR3 bases: TGTGCCACCAGCAGGGAGGGGTTCACTGAAGCTTTCTTT. This codes for CATSREGFTEAFF.

The chain employs TRBV7-9 and TRBJ1-5, with 8 nucleotides matching TRBD1. The V gene's germline CDR1 is SEHNR and CDR2 FQNEAQ (reference sequence). This CDR3 comprises 14 residues. The V and J ends lost 4 bases and 2 bases, in that order; junction bases with no gene match: 1. The CDR3 bases are TGTGCCAGCAGCTCGACAGGGGGCAATCAGCCCCAGCATTTT. Translation: CASSSTGGNQPQHF.

In DNA, the CDR3 is TGCGCCAGCAGTGTTAAGCACTCTGGAAACACCATATATTTT. Protein product: CASSVKHSGNTIYF. This chain links TRBV10-2 with TRBJ1-3; D is uncertain. The CDR3 extends over 14 amino acids. Germline V gene sequence: CDR1 WSHSY, CDR2 SAAADI. V shed 4 bases and J shed 0 bases, with 7 bases lying between them.

The chain uses TRBV4-3 and TRBJ1-1, with a weak D call TRBD1 (6 bases). The V gene's germline CDR1 is LGHNA and CDR2 YSLEER. The V and J ends lost 2 bases and 3 bases respectively, with 16 bases between them. This CDR3 comprises 16 residues. As DNA, the CDR3 is TGCGCCAGCAGCCAAAATGGCGGGGGGCGGGACACTGAAGCTTTCTTT. Its translation is CASSQNGGGRDTEAFF.

The genes are TRBV6-1 and TRBJ1-6; D ambiguous. Germline CDR1 reads MNHNS; CDR2 reads SASEGT. V was pared by 6 bases and J by 4 bases, with 13 bases between. The CDR3 consists of 15 residues. CDR3 nucleotides: TGTGCCAGCAGGCAGCGGAACATATATAATTCACCCCTCCACTTT. Amino acids: CASRQRNIYNSPLHF.